This TCR beta chain was recovered during a study of blood T cell repertoires in COVID-19. Across the study: Both acute and convalescent COVID-19 samples were obtained from the United States, Italy and Spain.

Enrollees, about 18 to 89 years old, lived in 25 or so US areas. Some clones are missing from TCRdb's copy, which holds only in-frame ones; the method was immunoSEQ multiplex PCR. The data show under 400,000 clones, with roughly 90% seen just once and about 0.94% held by the top ten. There are 16 residues in the CDR3. Germline lookup yields CDR1 LNHDA and CDR2 SQIVND (reference sequence). V lost 2 bases and J lost 2; bases outside the gene matches: 3. The chain has TRBV19 and TRBJ2-5; TRBD2 aligns across 12 bases. The origin of this receptor is a woman in her thirties who had been exposed to COVID-19. The sequenced sample consisted of PBMCs or T cells enriched from blood (not recorded which). CDR3 loop: CASSIRTSGAQETQYF. The CDR3 region has the DNA TGTGCCAGTAGTATAAGGACTAGCGGGGCACAAGAGACCCAGTACTTC. Using reference TRBV19 and TRBJ2-5 for the parts outside the CDR3, the full variable domain is DGGITQSPKYLFRKEGQNVTLSCEQNLNHDAMYWYRQDPGQGLRLIYYSQIVNDFQKGDIAEGYSVSREKKESFPLTVTSAQKNPTAFYLCASSIRTSGAQETQYFGPGTRLLVL.